This T cell receptor beta chain comes out of a study of spatial heterogeneity in lung cancer. The time point is: sample taken at primary tumor resection. In each case, whole RNA from tumor, nontumor lung or frozen PBMC was sequenced unsorted. Samples were donated by 72 untreated early-stage non-small cell lung cancer patients. TCRdb redid the calling of the 5' RACE reads with MiXCR, one entry per CDR3 protein. This sample carries about 940 distinct CDR3 sequences, roughly 13% of them seen once, and the ten largest clones take less than 40%. Comment on this clonotype: This beta chain is an off-target read within a library intended for alpha chains, so its frequency means little.

The CDR3 consists of 13 residues. V lost 4 bases to trimming and J lost 2 bases, with 9 bases between them. Germline V gene lookup returns CDR1 SGHRS and CDR2 YFSETQ. The chain carries TRBV5-1 and TRBJ2-5, with D possibly being TRBD1 (5 bases). This TCR derives from a male donor with early-stage non-small cell lung cancer. Sample: PBMCs, taken at surgery. The CDR3 DNA sequence: TGCGCCAGCAGCACAGGACCTCAAGAGACCCAGTACTTC. Translation gives CASSTGPQETQYF.